At least ten counts were recorded for the clone carrying this T cell receptor beta chain. Its antigen is not identified. Next came a second PCR, run for about 7 to 12 cycles, which used a sample-barcoded 5' primer along with a J-beta primer mix. TCRdb reprocessed the 5' RACE reads via MiXCR and lists one record per CDR3 protein. Among about 1.6 million distinct CDR3 sequences listed, roughly 30% were seen once. The CDR3 is 13 amino acids. Germline V gives CDR1 SGHRS, CDR2 YFSETQ. V was pared by 4 bases and J by 3 bases, with 9 bases between. This sample is part of a study of blood T cells in healthy people across ages. Around 10 milliliters of peripheral blood were drawn from each donor. General study results and limits: The long-lived group displayed more naive CD4+ cells, plus higher diversity, than the aged donors did. Strong correlation existed between TCR beta diversity and naive T cell percentage. From one million sequenced T cells, diversity estimates were lower bounds.

The J gene is TRBJ2-3, the V gene TRBV5-1; D ambiguous. This sequence was found in a woman between 25 and 40 years old in good health. Input material: blood. The CDR3 loop reads CASSTTRTDTQYF. The CDR3 DNA is TGCGCCAGCAGCACCACACGGACAGATACGCAGTATTTT.